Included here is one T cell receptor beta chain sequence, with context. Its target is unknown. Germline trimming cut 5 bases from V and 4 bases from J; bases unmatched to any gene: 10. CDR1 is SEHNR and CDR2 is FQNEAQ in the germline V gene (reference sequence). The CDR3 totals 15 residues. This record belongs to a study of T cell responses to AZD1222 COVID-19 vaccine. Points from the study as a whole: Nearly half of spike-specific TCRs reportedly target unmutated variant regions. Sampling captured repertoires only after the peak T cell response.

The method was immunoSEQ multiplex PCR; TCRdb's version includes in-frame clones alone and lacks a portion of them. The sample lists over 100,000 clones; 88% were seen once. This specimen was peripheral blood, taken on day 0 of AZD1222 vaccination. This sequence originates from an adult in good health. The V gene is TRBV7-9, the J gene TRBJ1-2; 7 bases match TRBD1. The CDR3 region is CASSPGQVKIYGYTF. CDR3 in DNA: TGTGCCAGCAGCCCAGGACAGGTCAAAATCTATGGCTACACCTTC.